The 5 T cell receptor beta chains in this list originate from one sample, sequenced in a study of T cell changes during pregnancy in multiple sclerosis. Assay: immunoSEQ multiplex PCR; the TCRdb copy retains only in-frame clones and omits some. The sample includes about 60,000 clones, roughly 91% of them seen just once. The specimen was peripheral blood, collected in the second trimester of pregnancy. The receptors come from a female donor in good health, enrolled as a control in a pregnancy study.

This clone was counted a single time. The CDR3 bases are TGTGCCAGCAGCCCAAGCGGGGGGTCTAATGAAAAACTGTTTTTT. Amino acid sequence: CASSPSGGSNEKLFF. V is TRBV7-2 and J is TRBJ1-4; maybe TRBD1 (5 bases). Germline V gene data show CDR1 as SGHTA and CDR2 as FQGNSA. V was trimmed by 5 bases and J by 3 bases, leaving 13 bases between them. The CDR3 is made up of 15 amino acids.

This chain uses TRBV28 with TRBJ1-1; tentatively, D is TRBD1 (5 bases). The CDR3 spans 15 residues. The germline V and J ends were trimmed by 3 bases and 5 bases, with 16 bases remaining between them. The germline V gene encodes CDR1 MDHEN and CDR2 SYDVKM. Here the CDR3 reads CASSLALGGFTEAFF. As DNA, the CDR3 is TGTGCCAGCAGTTTGGCTTTGGGGGGATTTACTGAAGCTTTCTTT.

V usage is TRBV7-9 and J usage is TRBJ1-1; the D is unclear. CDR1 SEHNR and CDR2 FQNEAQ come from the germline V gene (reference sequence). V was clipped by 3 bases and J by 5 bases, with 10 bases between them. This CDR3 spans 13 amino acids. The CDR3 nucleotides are TGTGCCAGCAGCTTTGCTGGCCCAACTGAAGCTTTCTTT. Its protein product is CASSFAGPTEAFF. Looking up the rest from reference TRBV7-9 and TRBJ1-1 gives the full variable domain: DTGVSQNPRHKITKRGQNVTFRCDPISEHNRLYWYRQTLGQGPEFLTYFQNEAQLEKSRLLSDRFSAERPKGSFSTLEIQRTEQGDSAMYLCASSFAGPTEAFFGQGTRLTVV.

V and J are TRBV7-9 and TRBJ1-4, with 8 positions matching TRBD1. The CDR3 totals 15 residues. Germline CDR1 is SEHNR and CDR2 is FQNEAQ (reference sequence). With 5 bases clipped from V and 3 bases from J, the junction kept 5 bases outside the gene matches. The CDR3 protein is CASSLRTGPNEKLFF. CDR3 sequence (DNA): TGTGCCAGCAGCCTTCGGACAGGGCCTAATGAAAAACTGTTTTTT.

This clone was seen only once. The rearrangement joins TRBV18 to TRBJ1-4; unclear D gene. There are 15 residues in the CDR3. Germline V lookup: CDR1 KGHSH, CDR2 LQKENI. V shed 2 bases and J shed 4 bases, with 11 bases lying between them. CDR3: CASSPVSGLNEKLFF. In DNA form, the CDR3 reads TGTGCCAGCTCACCAGTCAGCGGGCTTAATGAAAAACTGTTTTTT.